Listed below are T cell receptor beta chains from one sample, sequenced in a study of T cells in Graves' hyperthyroidism and ophthalmopathy. Using its own MiXCR run on the multiplex PCR reads, TCRdb lists one record per CDR3 protein. The sample gives 330,000 or so distinct CDR3 sequences, less than 20% of which show up once; 15% to 18% is in the top ten. The sequencing input was blood. These receptors came from a middle-aged woman with Graves' ophthalmopathy. Each CDR3 is given with its conserved first and last residue. D genes are given only for firm matches. Expanded clones get a size class; other rows say once, few or many, or leave the size out.

j_gene: TRBJ1-1
v_gene: TRBV6-5
d_gene: NA
abundance: few
CDR3aa: CASSVPGMNTEAFF
CDR3nt: TGTGCCAGCAGTGTACCGGGTATGAACACTGAAGCTTTCTTT

j_gene: TRBJ2-6
v_gene: TRBV12-3/TRBV12-4
d_gene: NA
abundance: NA
CDR3aa: CASRGDRISGANVLTF
CDR3nt: TGTGCCAGCAGGGGAGACAGGATCTCTGGGGCCAACGTCCTGACTTTC

j_gene: TRBJ2-5
v_gene: TRBV7-8
d_gene: NA
abundance: many
CDR3aa: CASSPQRGGVFLTQYF
CDR3nt: TGTGCCAGCAGCCCACAAAGGGGGGGGGTCTTCTTAACCCAGTACTTC

j_gene: TRBJ2-5
v_gene: TRBV12-5
d_gene: NA
abundance: NA
CDR3aa: CASLRDGGETQYF
CDR3nt: TGTGCTAGTCTAAGGGATGGGGGAGAGACCCAGTACTTC

j_gene: TRBJ2-5
v_gene: TRBV27
d_gene: TRBD2
abundance: many
CDR3aa: CASSPTVFSGRGKTQYF
CDR3nt: TGTGCCAGCAGTCCAACCGTATTTAGCGGGAGAGGGAAGACCCAGTACTTC

j_gene: TRBJ1-1
v_gene: TRBV13
d_gene: NA
abundance: NA
CDR3aa: CASSSFEGVTEAFF
CDR3nt: TGTGCCAGCAGCTCATTCGAGGGCGTTACTGAAGCTTTCTTT

j_gene: TRBJ2-7
v_gene: TRBV6-1
d_gene: NA
abundance: many
CDR3aa: CASRDSSYEQYF
CDR3nt: TGTGCCAGCAGGGACAGCTCCTACGAGCAGTACTTC

j_gene: TRBJ1-1
v_gene: TRBV28
d_gene: NA
abundance: many
CDR3aa: CASSLVRGARYTEAFF
CDR3nt: TGTGCCAGCAGTTTAGTTCGGGGGGCGCGTTACACTGAAGCTTTCTTT

j_gene: TRBJ1-2
v_gene: TRBV20-1
d_gene: NA
abundance: NA
CDR3aa: CSAPDNYGYTF
CDR3nt: TGCAGTGCGCCGGATAACTATGGCTACACCTTC

j_gene: TRBJ2-3
v_gene: TRBV6-4
d_gene: TRBD2
abundance: many
CDR3aa: CASSDSTGGGTDTQYF
CDR3nt: TGTGCCAGCAGTGACTCGACGGGAGGAGGCACAGATACGCAGTATTTT

j_gene: TRBJ1-6
v_gene: TRBV30
d_gene: NA
abundance: few
CDR3aa: CAWSGEEGQNSPLHF
CDR3nt: TGTGCCTGGAGTGGCGAGGAGGGGCAAAATTCACCCCTCCACTTT

j_gene: TRBJ1-5
v_gene: TRBV19
d_gene: NA
abundance: many
CDR3aa: CASRRPGVNQPQHF
CDR3nt: TGTGCCAGTAGGAGGCCAGGGGTTAATCAGCCCCAGCATTTT

j_gene: TRBJ1-1
v_gene: TRBV5-1
d_gene: TRBD1
abundance: many
CDR3aa: CASSWTGVVNTEAFF
CDR3nt: TGCGCCAGCAGCTGGACAGGGGTGGTGAACACTGAAGCTTTCTTT

j_gene: TRBJ1-1
v_gene: TRBV27
d_gene: NA
abundance: NA
CDR3aa: CASSEARGNTEAFF
CDR3nt: TGTGCCAGCAGTGAAGCGCGGGGAAACACTGAAGCTTTCTTT

j_gene: TRBJ1-5
v_gene: TRBV29-1
d_gene: TRBD1
abundance: NA
CDR3aa: CSTDQGALQPQHF
CDR3nt: TGCAGCACAGATCAGGGGGCTTTGCAGCCCCAGCATTTT

j_gene: TRBJ1-1
v_gene: TRBV30
d_gene: NA
abundance: many
CDR3aa: CAWRVSWGAFF
CDR3nt: TGTGCCTGGAGAGTGTCGTGGGGAGCTTTCTTT

j_gene: TRBJ2-5
v_gene: TRBV6-1
d_gene: NA
abundance: many
CDR3aa: CASSEEGPEISQETQYF
CDR3nt: TGTGCCAGCAGTGAAGAGGGACCCGAAATTTCCCAAGAGACCCAGTACTTC

j_gene: TRBJ1-1
v_gene: TRBV5-1
d_gene: NA
abundance: many
CDR3aa: CASSSDGMNTEAFF
CDR3nt: TGCGCCAGCAGTTCGGATGGCATGAACACTGAAGCTTTCTTT

j_gene: TRBJ2-3
v_gene: TRBV20-1
d_gene: TRBD2
abundance: many
CDR3aa: CSASGLAGGNGGRTDTQYF
CDR3nt: TGCAGTGCCTCGGGACTAGCGGGAGGGAACGGAGGACGGACAGATACGCAGTATTTT

j_gene: TRBJ2-7
v_gene: TRBV6-1
d_gene: TRBD1
abundance: many
CDR3aa: CASRPGTVNYEQYF
CDR3nt: TGTGCCAGCAGACCCGGGACAGTGAACTACGAGCAGTACTTC

j_gene: TRBJ1-5
v_gene: TRBV6-1
d_gene: TRBD1
abundance: NA
CDR3aa: CASRNTGQGFNQPQHF
CDR3nt: TGTGCCAGCAGGAACACGGGACAGGGGTTTAATCAGCCCCAGCATTTT

j_gene: TRBJ1-1
v_gene: TRBV4-1
d_gene: NA
abundance: NA
CDR3aa: CASSQDELNTEAFF
CDR3nt: TGCGCCAGCAGCCAAGATGAGCTAAACACTGAAGCTTTCTTT